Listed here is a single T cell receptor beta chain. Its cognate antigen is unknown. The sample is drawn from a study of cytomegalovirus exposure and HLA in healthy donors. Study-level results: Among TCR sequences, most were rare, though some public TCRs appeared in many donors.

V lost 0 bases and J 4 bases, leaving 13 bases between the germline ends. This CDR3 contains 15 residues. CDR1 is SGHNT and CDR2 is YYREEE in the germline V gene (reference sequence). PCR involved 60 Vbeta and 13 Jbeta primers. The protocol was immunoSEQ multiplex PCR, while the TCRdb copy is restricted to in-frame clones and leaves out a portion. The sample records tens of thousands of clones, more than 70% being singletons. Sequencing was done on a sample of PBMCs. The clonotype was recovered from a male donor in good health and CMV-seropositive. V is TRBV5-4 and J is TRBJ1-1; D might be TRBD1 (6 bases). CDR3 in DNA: TGTGCCAGCAGCTTGGGGGCAGGGGATACCACTGAAGCTTTCTTT. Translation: CASSLGAGDTTEAFF.